One and the same sample provided the 11 T cell receptor beta chains below, sequenced in a study of TIL therapy for anti-PD-1-resistant metastatic lung cancer. The time point was: pre-treatment sample, taken before nivolumab and TIL therapy. Pleural nodules or supraclavicular lymph nodes made up most of the excised metastases sampled. Sequencing used immunoSEQ v3. Sequencing used immunoSEQ multiplex PCR; TCRdb keeps in-frame clones, though not all of them. The table lists 45,000 to 50,000 clones, 55% to 75% of them singletons. The sequencing used tumor tissue, collected at baseline. The receptors shown here come from a person aged 25 to 85 with non-small cell lung cancer.

This chain uses TRBV5-6 with TRBJ1-5; unclear D gene. The CDR3 length is 15 residues. Germline CDR1 is SGHDT and CDR2 is YYEEEE. V was clipped by 4 bases and J by 5 bases, with 16 bases between them. In nucleotides, the CDR3 is TGTGCCAGCAGCCTCCGGGGTAGGGTTTATCAGCCCCAGCATTTT. Its translation is CASSLRGRVYQPQHF.

The genes are TRBV6-1 and TRBJ2-5; 7 positions match TRBD2. Losses at the gene ends were 4 bases for V and 5 bases for J; bases not matched to a gene: 10. The CDR3 has 15 residues. Per germline, CDR1 MNHNS and CDR2 SASEGT. CDR3 nucleotide sequence: TGTGCCAGCAGTGCCCCGACGGGGGGTTCGGAGACCCAGTACTTC. It yields the protein CASSAPTGGSETQYF.

This chain connects TRBV4-1 to TRBJ2-5; tentatively, D is TRBD2 (5 bases). With 0 bases removed from V and 4 bases from J, the gap between germline ends came to 12 bases. Germline CDR1 and CDR2: MGHRA and YSYEKL. The CDR3 runs 15 residues. The CDR3 DNA is TGCGCCAGCAGCCAAGAGGGAACTAGGGTAGAGACCCAGTACTTC. Its translation is CASSQEGTRVETQYF.

This clone was picked up one time. The V gene is TRBV28, the J gene TRBJ2-1; D is unresolved. Trimming left V 6 bases short and J 8 bases short, with 11 bases between. The CDR3 is 12 amino acids. Germline CDR1 reads MDHEN; CDR2 reads SYDVKM. The CDR3 here is CASSPRSDEQFF. The DNA for the CDR3 is TGTGCCAGCAGCCCGCGGAGCGATGAGCAGTTCTTC.

The V gene is TRBV4-3, the J gene TRBJ2-2; 9 bases agree with TRBD2. The J segment lost 4 bases and the V segment lost 0 bases, leaving 6 bases of the junction unmatched. Germline V gene sequence: CDR1 LGHNA, CDR2 YSLEER. The CDR3 is 17 residues long. CDR3 sequence (DNA): TGCGCCAGCAGCCAAGAAGCTAGCGGGACGGGCACCGGGGAGCTGTTTTTT. This sequence encodes CASSQEASGTGTGELFF.

The rearrangement links TRBV1 to TRBJ1-1. TRBV1 is a listed pseudogene. The CDR3 is made up of 15 amino acids. DNA for the CDR3: TGCACCAGCTTCGGGCTGTCGTCCATCGGCACTGAAGCTTTCTTT. Encoded protein: CTSFGLSSIGTEAFF.

The chain has TRBV2 and TRBJ2-7, with 9 bases matching TRBD2. J was trimmed by 5 bases and V by 6 bases; bases with no gene match: 5. CDR1 SNHLY and CDR2 FYNNEI come from the germline V gene. CDR3 size: 13 residues. The CDR3 DNA reads as TGTGCCAGCAGGCGGGGGGGGCTCGACGAGCAGTACTTC. It is translated as CASRRGGLDEQYF.

This clone was detected once. The chain joins TRBV11-3 to TRBJ2-1, with 7 bases identical to TRBD2. Germline V gives CDR1 SGHNT, CDR2 YENEEA. This CDR3 is 14 amino acids long. V gave up 8 bases and J gave up 5 bases; unmatched junction bases: 9. CDR3 DNA: TGTGCCAGCTCGGGGGGTGGTGCGGACAATGAGCAGTTCTTC. Translation: CASSGGGADNEQFF. The full variable domain, rest sourced from reference TRBV11-3 and TRBJ2-1, is EAGVVQSPRYKIIEKKQPVAFWCNPISGHNTLYWYLQNLGQGPELLIRYENEEAVDDSQLPKDRFSAERLKGVDSTLKIQPAELGDSAVYLCASSGGGADNEQFFGPGTRLTVL.

The J gene is TRBJ1-5, the V gene TRBV27; TRBD1 might be the D (6 bases). The CDR3 spans 16 residues. Germline lookup yields CDR1 MNHEY and CDR2 SMNVEV (reference sequence). V was trimmed by 3 bases and J by 0 bases, leaving 12 bases between them. For the CDR3, the DNA is TGTGCCAGCAGTTTTAGGGCAGGGGTTAGCAATCAGCCCCAGCATTTT. The encoded protein is CASSFRAGVSNQPQHF.

The J gene is TRBJ1-1, the V gene TRBV5-6; 7 nucleotides line up with TRBD1. This CDR3 has 13 residues. From germline, CDR1 is SGHDT and CDR2 YYEEEE. V shed 4 bases and J 7 bases; nucleotides not matched to a gene: 7. The CDR3 sequence is CASSPVRDSEAFF. The CDR3 DNA is TGTGCCAGCAGCCCCGTCCGGGACAGTGAAGCTTTCTTT.

The V call is TRBV9, the J call TRBJ2-7; 14 bases line up with TRBD2. Germline-derived CDR1 and CDR2 are SGDLS and YYNGEE. V shed 0 bases and J 6 bases; nucleotides not matched to a gene: 2. CDR3 length: 15 amino acids. CDR3 nucleotide sequence: TGTGCCAGCAGCGTAGATGGGACTAGCGGGAGCGAGCAGTACTTC. It translates to CASSVDGTSGSEQYF.